This T cell receptor beta chain was identified during a study of blood T cell repertoires in COVID-19. TCRdb's table, derived via immunoSEQ multiplex PCR, lists solely in-frame clones and lacks some. This table holds under 350,000 clones, around 89% found once. Germline-derived CDR1 and CDR2 are MNHEY and SVGAGI. The V gene lost 2 bases and the J gene lost 4 bases, with 5 bases spanning the gap. The CDR3 has 12 amino acids. Sequenced material: peripheral blood. The receptor was isolated from a middle-aged man with acute or convalescent COVID-19. The V call is TRBV6-5, the J call TRBJ1-1; D ambiguous. In DNA form, the CDR3 reads TGTGCCAGCAGTTACGCAGGCACTGAAGCTTTCTTT. Translated: CASSYAGTEAFF.